One sample yielded the 20 T cell receptor beta chains listed below, sequenced in a study of OX40 agonist ivuxolimab in advanced cancers. The table came from immunoSEQ multiplex PCR; TCRdb's copy has only in-frame clones and leaves some out. This table holds about 89,000 clones, roughly 91% found once. This specimen consisted of CD4+ or CD8+ T cells sorted from blood, obtained in a trial of the OX40 agonist ivuxolimab. The receptor source for this set is an adult with an advanced solid tumor such as melanoma, head and neck, liver or kidney cancer.

V and J are TRBV15 and TRBJ2-7; D is possibly TRBD1 (6 bases). The CDR3 extends over 14 amino acids. The V end lost 4 bases, the J end lost 0 bases, and 10 bases lay between the germline ends. CDR1 LNHNV and CDR2 YYDKDF come from the germline V gene (reference sequence). The CDR3 nucleotides read TGTGCCACCAGCACAAGGGACATCTCCTACGAGCAGTACTTC. This gives the protein CATSTRDISYEQYF.

The chain carries TRBV14 and TRBJ2-2; D remains ambiguous. V was shortened by 4 bases and J by 4 bases, with 10 bases between the two germline ends. The germline gives CDR1 SGHDN, CDR2 FVKESK. The CDR3 runs 14 residues. In nucleotides, the CDR3 is TGTGCCAGCAGCCCAAGGGAAATCACCGGGGAGCTGTTTTTT. Its translation: CASSPREITGELFF.

The chain carries TRBV18 and TRBJ1-2, with 10 bases identical to TRBD1. The V gene end was trimmed by 3 bases and the J gene end by 8 bases; junction bases not matched to a gene: 18. Germline lookup yields CDR1 KGHSH and CDR2 LQKENI. The CDR3 is 18 residues long. DNA for the CDR3: TGTGCCAGCTCACCTACCCCCTTCGGTGGACAGGGGGGAGACGGCTACACCTTC. Translation: CASSPTPFGGQGGDGYTF.

This chain links TRBV7-2 with TRBJ2-1; D is unresolved. The CDR3 length is 12 residues. CDR1 is SGHTA and CDR2 is FQGNSA in the germline V gene. The V gene lost 5 bases and the J gene lost 9 bases, with 11 bases spanning the gap. The CDR3 DNA sequence: TGTGCCAGCAGCCGGTATCGCTCTGAGCAGTTCTTC. Protein: CASSRYRSEQFF.

The chain employs TRBV7-2 and TRBJ2-1; weak D call: TRBD2 (5 bases). From germline, CDR1 is SGHTA and CDR2 FQGNSA. Trimming took off 4 bases at V and 7 bases at J, with 17 bases between the two ends. The CDR3 totals 15 residues. The CDR3 loop is CASSSGYAGFNEQFF. As DNA, the CDR3 is TGTGCCAGCAGCTCGGGGTATGCGGGTTTTAATGAGCAGTTCTTC.

The V and J genes are TRBV10-2 and TRBJ1-5; D not resolved. Germline V CDR1 and CDR2: WSHSY, SAAADI. V dropped 1 base and J dropped 2 bases, with 3 bases sitting between them. The CDR3 has 13 residues. The CDR3 is CASSEFGNQPQHF. Here the CDR3 DNA reads TGCGCCAGCAGTGAGTTCGGCAATCAGCCCCAGCATTTT.

The chain combines TRBV4-1 with TRBJ2-3; D is uncertain. The CDR3 consists of 11 residues. Germline CDR1 reads MGHRA; CDR2 reads YSYEKL. Deletions cut 5 bases from V and 4 bases from J, with 4 bases between. The CDR3 protein is CASSESDTQYF. The CDR3 DNA follows: TGCGCCAGCAGCGAGTCAGATACGCAGTATTTT.

V and J are TRBV5-1 and TRBJ2-5; the match to TRBD1 covers 8 bases. CDR1 and CDR2 (germline): SGHRS, YFSETQ. The V gene end was trimmed by 0 bases and the J gene end by 3 bases; junction bases not matched to a gene: 1. The CDR3 is made up of 14 amino acids. The CDR3 sequence: CASSLETGEETQYF. CDR3 in DNA: TGCGCCAGCAGCTTGGAGACAGGGGAAGAGACCCAGTACTTC.

V and J are TRBV10-1 and TRBJ2-1, with D maybe TRBD2 (6 bases). The ends were cut back, 8 bases at V and 7 bases at J, with 15 bases in the middle. This CDR3 spans 13 amino acids. CDR1 WNHNN and CDR2 SYGVQD come from the germline V gene (reference sequence). The CDR3 coding sequence is TGCGCCAGCTCCCCCGGGGGAATTAATGAGCAGTTCTTC. This sequence encodes CASSPGGINEQFF.

The genes are TRBV28 and TRBJ1-2; 8 positions match TRBD1. CDR3 length equals 14 residues. The germline CDR1 and CDR2 sequences are MDHEN and SYDVKM. Trimming at V came to 3 bases and at J to 8 bases, leaving 8 bases not matched to a gene. The CDR3 here is CASSLGDRGRGYTF. Here the CDR3 DNA reads TGTGCCAGCAGTTTGGGAGACAGGGGACGAGGCTACACCTTC.

The chain employs TRBV6-5 and TRBJ2-3, with 11 positions matching TRBD1. V trimming: 5 bases; J trimming: 8 bases; junction bases outside the gene matches: 6. CDR1 MNHEY and CDR2 SVGAGI come from the germline V gene. The CDR3 runs to 14 residues. The DNA for the CDR3 is TGTGCCAGCAGTCGCACGGACAGGGGGCCTACGCAGTATTTT. Amino acids: CASSRTDRGPTQYF.

V and J are TRBV29-1 and TRBJ2-1; D tentatively reads TRBD1 or TRBD2 (5 bases each). There are 12 residues in the CDR3. Germline V gene sequence: CDR1 SQVTM, CDR2 ANQGSEA. The CDR3 is CRGDGWDNEQFF. The DNA of the CDR3 is TGCAGGGGGGACGGGTGGGACAATGAGCAGTTCTTC.

J is TRBJ2-1 and V is TRBV19; 9 bases fit TRBD2. The CDR3 sequence is 15 residues long. The V segment lost 3 bases and the J segment 4 bases; nucleotides outside the gene matches: 4. CDR1 is LNHDA and CDR2 is SQIVND in the germline V gene (reference sequence). The CDR3 spells CASSMSSGMYNEQFF. As DNA, the CDR3 is TGTGCCAGTAGTATGTCTAGCGGGATGTACAATGAGCAGTTCTTC. The complete variable domain, with remaining parts taken from reference TRBV19 and TRBJ2-1, reads DGGITQSPKYLFRKEGQNVTLSCEQNLNHDAMYWYRQDPGQGLRLIYYSQIVNDFQKGDIAEGYSVSREKKESFPLTVTSAQKNPTAFYLCASSMSSGMYNEQFFGPGTRLTVL.

This chain joins TRBV6-5 and TRBJ1-1, with a tentative D call TRBD1 (5 bases). Germline V gene data show CDR1 as MNHEY and CDR2 as SVGAGI. The CDR3 contains 14 residues. V was shortened by 5 bases and J by 1 base, with 11 bases between the two germline ends. This chain's CDR3 is CASSPGTQNTEAFF. The DNA for the CDR3 is TGTGCCAGCAGTCCCGGGACGCAGAACACTGAAGCTTTCTTT.

The V gene is TRBV15, the J gene TRBJ1-6, with D tentatively TRBD1 (5 bases). Germline CDR1 is LNHNV and CDR2 is YYDKDF (reference sequence). V gave up 0 bases and J gave up 8 bases, with 20 bases separating them. The CDR3 contains 18 residues. This chain's CDR3 is CATSRDPQSVGADSPLHF. The DNA for the CDR3 is TGTGCCACCAGCAGAGATCCCCAGAGCGTAGGGGCGGATTCACCCCTCCACTTT.

The chain combines TRBV18 with TRBJ1-1; D not resolved. The CDR3 has 14 residues. Germline-derived CDR1 and CDR2 are KGHSH and LQKENI. The V gene lost 3 bases and the J gene lost 3 bases, with 11 bases spanning the gap. The CDR3 reads CASSPSGRDTEAFF. In DNA form, the CDR3 reads TGTGCCAGCTCACCGAGCGGGAGGGACACTGAAGCTTTCTTT.

The chain joins TRBV27 to TRBJ1-1; 8 bases align to TRBD1. CDR1 is MNHEY and CDR2 is SMNVEV in the germline V gene (reference sequence). Germline trimming cut 3 bases from V and 4 bases from J; bases unmatched to any gene: 7. This CDR3 comprises 15 residues. CDR3 protein: CASSFGLTGVTEAFF. The CDR3 nucleotides read TGTGCCAGCAGTTTCGGACTGACAGGGGTCACTGAAGCTTTCTTT.

The chain uses TRBV27 and TRBJ2-7; maybe TRBD1 (5 bases). This CDR3 spans 14 amino acids. Trimming left V 0 bases short and J 3 bases short, with 9 bases between. Germline loops: CDR1 MNHEY, CDR2 SMNVEV (reference sequence). The CDR3 protein is CASSLSRQIYEQYF. DNA of the CDR3: TGTGCCAGCAGTTTATCTCGACAGATCTACGAGCAGTACTTC.

The chain combines TRBV27 with TRBJ2-1; TRBD2 agrees at 11 bases. CDR1 and CDR2 from the germline V gene are MNHEY and SMNVEV (reference sequence). Unmatched junction bases numbered 8, after V lost 6 bases and J lost 7 bases. This CDR3 spans 15 amino acids. CDR3 DNA sequence: TGTGCCAGCAGATTTAGCGGGGGGGCCGGTAATGAGCAGTTCTTC. This gives the protein CASRFSGGAGNEQFF.

This clone has only one observation. CDR3 sequence reads: CASSQREGTGELFF. As DNA, the CDR3 is TGTGCCAGTAGCCAGCGGGAGGGGACCGGGGAGCTGTTTTTT. V and J are TRBV19 and TRBJ2-2, with TRBD2 identical over 10 bases. V dropped 6 bases and J dropped 5; count of bases not matched to a gene: 3. The CDR3 is made up of 14 amino acids. Germline values: CDR1 LNHDA, CDR2 SQIVND (reference sequence).